The 3 T cell receptor beta chains in this list originate from one sample, sequenced in a study of blood T cells in healthy people across ages. Then a second PCR, running roughly 7 to 12 cycles, was carried out with a sample-barcoded 5' primer and a J-beta primer mix. MiXCR, applied by TCRdb to the 5' RACE reads, yields one record per CDR3 protein. The data contain about 640,000 distinct CDR3 sequences, over 40% of them singletons. Material for sequencing was blood. These receptors were obtained from a man older than 75 in good health.

The gene calls are TRBV7-2 and TRBJ2-7, with D perhaps matching TRBD1 (5 bases). Germline assignment: CDR1 SGHTA and CDR2 FQGNSA. This CDR3 is built from 17 residues. The ends were cut back, 1 base at V and 0 bases at J, with 16 bases in the middle. DNA of the CDR3: TGTGCCAGCAGCTTAGTCTTATTGGGGCCAGCCTCCTACGAGCAGTACTTC. Protein: CASSLVLLGPASYEQYF.

This clonotype was counted at least ten times. V is TRBV20-1 and J is TRBJ1-2; no firm D call. Trimming removed 3 bases from V and 8 bases from J, with 13 bases in between. Germline V gene data show CDR1 as DFQATT and CDR2 as SNEGSKA (reference sequence). The CDR3 extends over 12 amino acids. Here the CDR3 DNA reads TGCAGTGCTAGGGTTCAGCCGCGGGGCTACACCTTC. As protein: CSARVQPRGYTF.

V and J are TRBV7-2 and TRBJ2-4, with D uncertain. There are 12 residues in the CDR3. CDR1 and CDR2 from the germline V gene are SGHTA and FQGNSA. Between the trimmed V and J ends, which lost 4 bases and 13 bases, there was a span of 14 bases. In nucleotides, the CDR3 is TGTGCCAGCAGCTCGACGGACCTTCAGCAGTACTTC. This sequence encodes CASSSTDLQQYF.